Each of the 12 T cell receptor beta chains below was sequenced from the same sample in a study of control samples from healthy donors and cancer patients. Sequencing was performed with immunoSEQ multiplex PCR; in TCRdb, only in-frame clones are kept and a portion is missing. The sample yields around 100,000 clones, roughly 84% seen once. The sequenced sample consisted of blood. Receptors originate from a woman in her fifties or sixties in good health.

J is TRBJ2-2 and V is TRBV3-1 (or the pseudogene TRBV3-2); 11 nucleotides align to TRBD1. The germline gives CDR1 LGHDT, CDR2 YNNKEL (reference sequence). The CDR3 has 18 amino acids. After removal of 4 bases from V and 7 bases from J, the junction contained 14 bases not matched to a gene. The CDR3 DNA follows: TGTGCCAGCAGCCCCGCACCCCCGGGACAGGGGGTAGGCGGGGAGCTGTTTTTT. This encodes CASSPAPPGQGVGGELFF.

This clone was detected only a few times. DNA of the CDR3: TGTGCCAGCAGCGGAGTCGGGGGGCTAAACGAGCAGTTCTTC. It specifies CASSGVGGLNEQFF. V is TRBV9 and J is TRBJ2-1; TRBD2 is a possible D gene (7 bases). V lost 3 bases to trimming and J lost 10 bases, with 17 bases between them. CDR1 SGDLS and CDR2 YYNGEE come from the germline V gene. This CDR3 has 14 residues.

The V call is TRBV7-9, the J call TRBJ1-1; unclear D gene. Trimming took off 8 bases at V and 0 bases at J, with 7 bases between the two ends. The CDR3 contains 12 residues. Germline V lookup: CDR1 SEHNR, CDR2 FQNEAQ (reference sequence). The CDR3 nucleotides are TGTGCCAGCGCCTCAGTGAACACTGAAGCTTTCTTT. It yields the protein CASASVNTEAFF.

The V call is TRBV3-1 (or the pseudogene TRBV3-2), the J call TRBJ2-3; the D is unclear. Germline loops: CDR1 LGHDT, CDR2 YNNKEL (reference sequence). Trimming removed 4 bases from V and 7 bases from J, with 12 bases in between. CDR3 length: 13 amino acids. Here the CDR3 reads CASSPVPLNTQYF. CDR3 DNA: TGTGCCAGCAGCCCCGTCCCTTTGAATACGCAGTATTTT.

For the CDR3, the DNA is TGTGCAAGTCGCTACACTCTAGCGGGGGGAACAGATACGCAGTATTTT. It specifies CASRYTLAGGTDTQYF. The genes are TRBV12-2 and TRBJ2-3; the DNA was not used to check the table's D call, TRBD2. TRBV12-2 is a pseudogene. This CDR3 region has 16 residues.

V usage is TRBV29-1 and J usage is TRBJ1-1; D uncertain. CDR3 length: 11 residues. Germline values: CDR1 SQVTM, CDR2 ANQGSEA. The V end was cut by 4 bases, the J end by 4 bases, with 7 bases between. The CDR3 protein is CSVAMGTEAFF. The DNA of the CDR3 is TGCAGCGTTGCGATGGGCACTGAAGCTTTCTTT.

The gene calls are TRBV7-2 and TRBJ1-4; a possible D gene is TRBD1 (5 bases). The CDR3 is made up of 17 amino acids. From germline, CDR1 is SGHTA and CDR2 FQGNSA. V was shortened by 0 bases and J by 5 bases, with 16 bases between the two germline ends. Here the CDR3 reads CASSLAQGGRGNEKLFF. CDR3 sequence (DNA): TGTGCCAGCAGCTTAGCCCAGGGAGGGAGGGGAAATGAAAAACTGTTTTTT.

The rearrangement joins TRBV4-1 to TRBJ1-5, with TRBD1 as a possible D gene (5 bases). This CDR3 spans 14 amino acids. V lost 7 bases and J lost 6, with 16 bases in between. Germline CDR1 is MGHRA and CDR2 is YSYEKL. CDR3 sequence (DNA): TGCGCCAGCACTCAGTGGGGGGATCGTCAGCCCCAGCATTTT. It specifies CASTQWGDRQPQHF.

The chain recombines TRBV5-4 with TRBJ1-1; the D gene is possibly TRBD1 (5 bases). Trimming left V 1 base short and J 11 bases short, with 15 bases between. CDR1 is SGHNT, CDR2 YYREEE, per germline (reference sequence). The CDR3 has 13 residues. CDR3 nucleotides: TGTGCCAGCAGCTTGTATTCGGGGGAAGGGGCTTTCTTT. Encoded protein: CASSLYSGEGAFF.

The chain couples TRBV3-1 (or the pseudogene TRBV3-2) to TRBJ1-2; no clear D. V dropped 4 bases and J dropped 0 bases, with 12 bases sitting between them. The CDR3 spans 15 residues. Germline V lookup: CDR1 LGHDT, CDR2 YNNKEL (reference sequence). The CDR3 region has the DNA TGTGCCAGCAGCCGAGTGGCGGCCACTAACTATGGCTACACCTTC. Translated: CASSRVAATNYGYTF.

V usage is TRBV7-2 and J usage is TRBJ2-1; 9 nucleotides line up with TRBD2. The V and J ends lost 5 bases and 6 bases, in that order; junction bases with no gene match: 5. Germline CDR1 reads SGHTA; CDR2 reads FQGNSA. The CDR3 is 14 amino acids. The CDR3 region is CASSLLLAGNEQFF. CDR3 DNA: TGTGCCAGCAGCCTTTTACTAGCGGGCAATGAGCAGTTCTTC.

This rearrangement joins TRBV30 to TRBJ2-1; D unresolved. CDR3 size: 14 residues. Germline lookup yields CDR1 GTSNPN and CDR2 SVGIG (reference sequence). Trimming pared 2 bases from V and 2 bases from J, leaving 10 bases between. CDR3 protein: CAWSWWNTYNEQFF. In DNA form, the CDR3 reads TGTGCCTGGAGTTGGTGGAACACCTACAATGAGCAGTTCTTC. Drawing the rest from reference TRBV30 and TRBJ2-1, the complete variable domain is SQTIHQWPATLVQPVGSPLSLECTVEGTSNPNLYWYRQAAGRGLQLLFYSVGIGQISSEVPQNLSASRPQDRQFILSSKKLLLSDSGFYLCAWSWWNTYNEQFFGPGTRLTVL.